This entry lists 10 T cell receptor beta chains sequenced from one sample in a study of T cell responses to AZD1222 COVID-19 vaccine. Generated by immunoSEQ multiplex PCR, the TCRdb table keeps only in-frame clones and is missing some. Among about 260,000 clones listed, 85% to 95% were seen once. The sample here was peripheral blood, taken on day 0 of AZD1222 vaccination. The receptors were sampled from an adult in good health.

This chain uses TRBV11-2 with TRBJ1-1; D is possibly TRBD1 (5 bases). CDR1 and CDR2 (germline): SGHAT, FQNNGV. This CDR3 has 11 residues. Between the trimmed V and J ends, which lost 4 bases and 7 bases, there was a span of 7 bases. CDR3 nucleotide sequence: TGTGCCAGCAGCTGGGGGGTTGAAGCTTTCTTT. Translation gives CASSWGVEAFF.

This chain uses TRBV6-1 with TRBJ1-5; weak D call: TRBD1 (5 bases). This CDR3 region has 16 residues. Germline lookup yields CDR1 MNHNS and CDR2 SASEGT. Trimming stripped 3 bases from V and 4 bases from J, with 16 bases between. CDR3 sequence: CASSDLLSWGNQPQHF. The CDR3 DNA reads as TGTGCCAGCAGTGATCTTCTAAGTTGGGGGAATCAGCCCCAGCATTTT.

This clone was detected once. The genes are TRBV6-1 and TRBJ1-2, with TRBD1 matching 10 bases. Germline V gene lookup returns CDR1 MNHNS and CDR2 SASEGT. Trimming took 0 bases from V and 3 from J; bases not matched to a gene: 1. This CDR3 is built from 15 residues. CDR3: CASSEAGTGDYGYTF. CDR3 DNA sequence: TGTGCCAGCAGTGAAGCGGGGACAGGGGACTATGGCTACACCTTC.

This clone has a handful of counts. The V gene is TRBV27, the J gene TRBJ2-2; TRBD1 matches at 8 bases. V lost 10 bases to trimming and J lost 3 bases; unmatched junction nucleotides: 10. The CDR3 has 15 amino acids. The germline V gene has CDR1 MNHEY and CDR2 SMNVEV (reference sequence). CDR3 bases: TGTGCCACCTATAGACCAGGGGGCTACACCGGGGAGCTGTTTTTT. It translates to CATYRPGGYTGELFF.

V gene TRBV2 combines with J gene TRBJ2-7; either TRBD1 or TRBD2 may supply D (6 bases each). CDR1 SNHLY and CDR2 FYNNEI come from the germline V gene. Trimming left V 8 bases short and J 0 bases short, with 20 bases between. The CDR3 runs 16 residues. Written as DNA, the CDR3 is TGTGCCAGCGCGTTGGGAAGGTGGGGGGCCTCCTACGAGCAGTACTTC. Its translation is CASALGRWGASYEQYF.

The chain links TRBV19 to TRBJ2-5; D tentatively reads TRBD1 or TRBD2 (5 bases each). The CDR3 sequence is 15 residues long. Trimming shortened V by 5 bases and J by 1 base, and 14 bases separated the two germline ends. Germline values: CDR1 LNHDA, CDR2 SQIVND (reference sequence). CDR3 region: CASSGPKGSQETQYF. The CDR3 DNA reads TGTGCCAGTAGTGGTCCTAAGGGGAGCCAAGAGACCCAGTACTTC.

The chain uses TRBV28 and TRBJ1-1; TRBD1 matches 12 bases. This CDR3 has 13 amino acids. The germline V gene has CDR1 MDHEN and CDR2 SYDVKM. V dropped 5 bases and J dropped 9; count of bases not matched to a gene: 4. CDR3 coding DNA: TGTGCCAGCAGTGGGACAGGGGGCACCCAAGCTTTCTTT. Its translation is CASSGTGGTQAFF.

The chain uses TRBV2 and TRBJ1-1; TRBD1 aligns across 9 bases. From germline, CDR1 is SNHLY and CDR2 FYNNEI. The CDR3 length is 14 residues. V lost 7 bases to trimming and J lost 5 bases; unmatched junction nucleotides: 8. The CDR3 is CASTKTGGGTEAFF. CDR3 in DNA: TGTGCCAGCACCAAGACAGGGGGAGGAACTGAAGCTTTCTTT.

This sequence joins TRBV7-8 and TRBJ2-7; D not resolved. The germline V gene has CDR1 SGHVS and CDR2 FQNEAQ. Deletions cut 5 bases from V and 0 bases from J, with 8 bases between. There are 13 residues in the CDR3. CDR3 region: CASSLASSYEQYF. The CDR3 DNA is TGTGCCAGCAGCCTGGCGAGCTCCTACGAGCAGTACTTC. Full variable domain (rest looked up from reference TRBV7-8 and TRBJ2-7): GAGVSQSPRYKVAKRGQDVALRCDPISGHVSLFWYQQALGQGPEFLTYFQNEAQLDKSGLPSDRFFAERPEGSVSTLKIQRTQQEDSAVYLCASSLASSYEQYFGPGTRLTVT.

The chain links TRBV28 to TRBJ2-4; 8 bases line up with TRBD1. J gave up 8 bases and V 8 bases, and 17 bases lay outside the gene matches. Germline CDR1 MDHEN, CDR2 SYDVKM. This CDR3 spans 16 amino acids. The CDR3 region has the DNA TGTGCCAGCCAGGAGGGAGGACAGGGATCGTTGGACATTCAGTACTTC. This gives the protein CASQEGGQGSLDIQYF.